The next 30 T cell receptor beta chains were all read from a single sample in a study of OX40 agonist ivuxolimab in advanced cancers. Libraries were prepared by immunoSEQ multiplex PCR; TCRdb keeps only in-frame clonotypes and omits some of them. Here the sample spans some 85,000 clones, roughly 90% being singletons. The specimen comprised CD4+ or CD8+ T cells sorted from blood, sampled in a trial of the OX40 agonist ivuxolimab. Receptors were obtained from an adult with an advanced solid tumor such as melanoma, head and neck, liver or kidney cancer.

This sequence joins TRBV5-1 and TRBJ1-6; 7 bases fit TRBD1. CDR3 size: 15 residues. Germline CDR1 SGHRS, CDR2 YFSETQ. J gave up 7 bases and V 4 bases, and 8 bases lay outside the gene matches. The CDR3 DNA follows: TGCGCCAGCAGCGCGGGACAGCCGGGGAATTCACCCCTCCACTTT. Its translation: CASSAGQPGNSPLHF.

The genes are TRBV6-5 and TRBJ1-2; TRBD1 matches 9 bases. The trim removed 1 base at V and 6 bases at J, leaving 9 bases unmatched. The length of the CDR3 is 16 residues. Germline V gives CDR1 MNHEY, CDR2 SVGAGI. The CDR3 coding sequence is TGTGCCAGCAGTTACTACTCCGGGACAGGGAATGATGGCTACACCTTC. Its protein is CASSYYSGTGNDGYTF.

The chain employs TRBV6-5 and TRBJ2-7, with D perhaps given as TRBD1 or TRBD2 (5 bases each). The V gene's germline CDR1 is MNHEY and CDR2 SVGAGI. The V and J ends lost 2 bases and 6 bases respectively, with 8 bases between them. CDR3 length equals 12 residues. The CDR3 loop reads CASSYMGTEQYF. Written as DNA, the CDR3 is TGTGCCAGCAGTTACATGGGGACCGAGCAGTACTTC.

This clone was seen a single time. The chain combines TRBV10-1 with TRBJ2-3; D is possibly TRBD2 (5 bases). Germline assignment: CDR1 WNHNN and CDR2 SYGVQD (reference sequence). V lost 4 bases and J 6 bases, leaving 8 bases between the germline ends. The CDR3 extends over 12 amino acids. The CDR3 DNA is TGCGCCAGCAGTGCGGGATCTGATACGCAGTATTTT. Residues: CASSAGSDTQYF.

The rearrangement links TRBV2 to TRBJ1-5, with 11 bases matching TRBD1. V gave up 1 base and J gave up 5 bases; unmatched junction bases: 1. The CDR3 consists of 15 residues. The germline V gene encodes CDR1 SNHLY and CDR2 FYNNEI. CDR3 nucleotides: TGTGCCAGCAGTGAAGGGACAGGGGGCTATCAGCCCCAGCATTTT. This gives the protein CASSEGTGGYQPQHF. Complete variable domain (other parts from reference TRBV2 and TRBJ1-5): EPEVTQTPSHQVTQMGQEVILRCVPISNHLYFYWYRQILGQKVEFLVSFYNNEISEKSEIFDDQFSVERPDGSNFTLKIRSTKLEDSAMYFCASSEGTGGYQPQHFGDGTRLSIL.

The genes are TRBV28 and TRBJ2-2, with D possibly matching TRBD2 (6 bases). Trimming left V 6 bases short and J 6 bases short, with 11 bases between. CDR3 size: 13 residues. Germline V gene sequence: CDR1 MDHEN, CDR2 SYDVKM. For the CDR3, the DNA is TGTGCCAGCAGAGAGGGACTTGCCGGGGAGCTGTTTTTT. Residues: CASREGLAGELFF.

V gene TRBV20-1 combines with J gene TRBJ2-5, with D possibly called TRBD1 or TRBD2 (5 bases each). Germline lookup yields CDR1 DFQATT and CDR2 SNEGSKA (reference sequence). The germline V and J ends were trimmed by 3 bases and 9 bases, with 8 bases remaining between them. This CDR3 region has 10 residues. The CDR3 here is CSARRGAQYF. DNA for the CDR3: TGCAGTGCTAGGCGAGGGGCCCAGTACTTC.

V is TRBV30 and J is TRBJ1-3; D possibly corresponds to TRBD1 (6 bases). Germline CDR1 and CDR2: GTSNPN and SVGIG (reference sequence). Trimming shortened V by 0 bases and J by 0 bases, and 12 bases separated the two germline ends. This CDR3 is 16 amino acids long. CDR3: CAWSVALTGSGNTIYF. CDR3 bases: TGTGCCTGGAGTGTAGCCCTGACAGGCTCTGGAAACACCATATATTTT.

This clone was observed a single time. This chain links TRBV6-6 with TRBJ2-5, with TRBD1 identical over 7 bases. Germline V gene lookup returns CDR1 MNHNY and CDR2 SVGAGI (reference sequence). J lost 10 bases, V lost 2 bases, and 13 bases had no gene match. The CDR3 sequence is 15 residues long. The CDR3 reads CASSYGRNRGVDQYF. CDR3 in DNA: TGTGCCAGCAGTTACGGTCGAAACAGGGGAGTGGACCAGTACTTC.

This chain uses TRBV6-5 with TRBJ1-2; TRBD1 aligns across 7 bases. There are 16 residues in the CDR3. The germline V gene encodes CDR1 MNHEY and CDR2 SVGAGI. V gave up 0 bases and J gave up 8 bases; unmatched junction bases: 12. CDR3 sequence reads: CASSYSSQGRKGGYTF. In nucleotides, the CDR3 is TGTGCCAGCAGTTACTCCTCACAGGGGAGAAAGGGCGGCTACACCTTC.

This clone was picked up a small number of times. The chain has TRBV5-5 and TRBJ2-7; D is unclear. The V and J ends lost 0 bases and 6 bases respectively, with 13 bases between them. In germline, CDR1 is SGHKS, CDR2 YYEKEE (reference sequence). The CDR3 length is 14 residues. The CDR3 here is CASSLEGQSSEQYF. The DNA for the CDR3 is TGTGCCAGCAGCTTGGAGGGTCAGAGTAGCGAGCAGTACTTC.

This sequence joins TRBV27 and TRBJ2-7; D gene unclear. CDR3 length: 12 amino acids. V lost 6 bases and J lost 2, with 8 bases in between. Germline CDR1 reads MNHEY; CDR2 reads SMNVEV (reference sequence). CDR3 amino acids: CASRVSPYEQYF. DNA for the CDR3: TGTGCCAGCAGGGTATCGCCCTACGAGCAGTACTTC.

CDR3 residues: CASSESGGGGGDQPQHF. The DNA of the CDR3 is TGCGCCAGCAGTGAGTCAGGTGGGGGAGGAGGGGATCAGCCCCAGCATTTT. The chain is built from TRBV10-2 and TRBJ1-5, with D perhaps TRBD1 (5 bases). With 0 bases removed from V and 5 bases from J, the gap between germline ends came to 17 bases. The germline CDR1 and CDR2 sequences are WSHSY and SAAADI. This CDR3 spans 17 amino acids.

This chain uses TRBV6-5 with TRBJ1-6; tentative D call: TRBD1 (5 bases). Per the germline V gene, CDR1 is MNHEY and CDR2 is SVGAGI. There are 14 residues in the CDR3. Deletions cut 6 bases from V and 4 bases from J, with 10 bases between. The CDR3 DNA follows: TGTGCCAGCAGGGGGCAGCTATATAATTCACCCCTCCACTTT. It is translated as CASRGQLYNSPLHF.

This chain uses TRBV11-2 with TRBJ2-1, with TRBD2 matching over 8 bases. Germline CDR1 and CDR2: SGHAT and FQNNGV. The CDR3 is 15 amino acids. V dropped 2 bases and J dropped 4; count of bases not matched to a gene: 4. The CDR3 region is CASSLSSGIYNEQFF. CDR3 bases: TGTGCCAGCAGCTTAAGTAGCGGGATTTACAATGAGCAGTTCTTC.

The V and J genes are TRBV19 and TRBJ2-5, with D possibly being TRBD1 (5 bases). V was cut by 8 bases and J by 2 bases, with 9 bases left in between. There are 12 residues in the CDR3. CDR1 is LNHDA and CDR2 is SQIVND in the germline V gene (reference sequence). DNA for the CDR3: TGTGCCAGTGGGCAGGGACAAGAGACCCAGTACTTC. Protein product: CASGQGQETQYF.

This chain joins TRBV10-1 and TRBJ2-2, with D hard to call. The V end lost 8 bases, the J end lost 7 bases, and 8 bases lay between the germline ends. Germline V gene sequence: CDR1 WNHNN, CDR2 SYGVQD (reference sequence). The CDR3 runs to 11 residues. The CDR3 protein is CASGNFGELFF. CDR3 in DNA: TGCGCCAGCGGGAATTTCGGGGAGCTGTTTTTT.

J is TRBJ1-4 and V is TRBV5-1, with 9 bases fitting TRBD1. From germline, CDR1 is SGHRS and CDR2 YFSETQ. Unmatched junction bases numbered 6, after V lost 0 bases and J lost 3 bases. The CDR3 extends over 17 amino acids. The CDR3 protein is CASSLAGQGLPNEKLFF. The CDR3 bases are TGCGCCAGCAGCTTGGCCGGACAGGGGCTACCTAATGAAAAACTGTTTTTT.

The J gene is TRBJ1-5, the V gene TRBV6-1; no firm D call. The CDR3 runs 13 residues. V was cut by 2 bases and J by 5 bases, with 7 bases left in between. Germline V CDR1 and CDR2: MNHNS, SASEGT. For the CDR3, the DNA is TGTGCCAGCAGTGAAAGGTGGGATCAGCCCCAGCATTTT. It specifies CASSERWDQPQHF.

This clone has only a few counts. V and J are TRBV18 and TRBJ1-2; D perhaps matches TRBD1 (6 bases). V dropped 4 bases and J dropped 8 bases, with 11 bases sitting between them. There are 12 residues in the CDR3. Germline V CDR1 and CDR2: KGHSH, LQKENI. This CDR3 is CASSQGGYGYTF. CDR3 sequence (DNA): TGTGCCAGCTCACAGGGGGGATACGGCTACACCTTC. The full variable domain, its missing parts supplied by reference TRBV18 and TRBJ1-2, is NAGVMQNPRHLVRRRGQEARLRCSPMKGHSHVYWYRQLPEEGLKFMVYLQKENIIDESGMPKERFSAEFPKEGPSILRIQQVVRGDSAAYFCASSQGGYGYTFGSGTRLTVV.

The chain couples TRBV19 to TRBJ1-2, with TRBD1 identical over 7 bases. This CDR3 is built from 14 residues. Per the germline V gene, CDR1 is LNHDA and CDR2 is SQIVND (reference sequence). Unmatched junction bases numbered 10, after V lost 7 bases and J lost 5 bases. The CDR3 coding sequence is TGTGCCAGTATAGAGACCGCAGGGGGGTATGGCTACACCTTC. Its translation is CASIETAGGYGYTF.

This chain joins TRBV13 and TRBJ1-6, with D maybe TRBD1 (5 bases). Germline loops: CDR1 PRHDT, CDR2 FYEKMQ (reference sequence). CDR3 length: 15 residues. V was cut by 5 bases and J by 4 bases, with 12 bases left in between. CDR3 nucleotides: TGTGCCAGCAGCCCCCGGGGGGGTTATAATTCACCCCTCCACTTT. This translates into CASSPRGGYNSPLHF.

This chain uses TRBV6-1 with TRBJ2-4; 7 bases fit TRBD2. There are 15 residues in the CDR3. Per germline, CDR1 MNHNS and CDR2 SASEGT. Unmatched junction bases numbered 3, after V lost 4 bases and J lost 0 bases. CDR3 DNA: TGTGCCAGCAGTGCTGGGGGGGTAGCCAAAAACATTCAGTACTTC. Residues: CASSAGGVAKNIQYF.

This clone was seen once. The genes are TRBV29-1 and TRBJ2-7; 7 bases are shared with TRBD1. The V and J ends lost 6 bases and 7 bases, in that order; junction bases with no gene match: 6. Germline assignment: CDR1 SQVTM and CDR2 ANQGSEA. The CDR3 has 11 residues. The CDR3 is CSVRQGGEQYF. The CDR3 nucleotides are TGCAGCGTACGACAGGGTGGGGAGCAGTACTTC.

The chain uses TRBV19 and TRBJ1-1; 8 bases are a match to TRBD1. Germline V CDR1 and CDR2: LNHDA, SQIVND (reference sequence). The CDR3 length is 15 residues. Unmatched junction bases numbered 8, after V lost 2 bases and J lost 6 bases. Written as DNA, the CDR3 is TGTGCCAGTAGTATAAGGGCAGGGGGCTTCTCTGAAGCTTTCTTT. This encodes CASSIRAGGFSEAFF.

This chain links TRBV2 with TRBJ1-5, with D hard to call. Trimming removed 1 base from V and 3 bases from J, with 16 bases in between. Per the germline V gene, CDR1 is SNHLY and CDR2 is FYNNEI. This CDR3 contains 17 residues. The chain's CDR3 is CASSEVATRRVNQPQHF. CDR3 bases: TGTGCCAGCAGTGAAGTAGCAACAAGGAGGGTCAATCAGCCCCAGCATTTT.

The chain recombines TRBV7-2 with TRBJ1-1; 8 nucleotides align to TRBD1. Per the germline V gene, CDR1 is SGHTA and CDR2 is FQGNSA. The CDR3 runs 14 residues. With 5 bases clipped from V and 8 bases from J, the junction kept 10 bases outside the gene matches. CDR3 DNA: TGTGCCAGCAGCCAACGGACAGGGTCTGACGAAGCTTTCTTT. As protein: CASSQRTGSDEAFF.

The rearrangement uses TRBV19 and TRBJ2-2; no clear D gene. The CDR3 is made up of 13 amino acids. The germline CDR1 and CDR2 sequences are LNHDA and SQIVND (reference sequence). V was trimmed by 10 bases and J by 1 base, leaving 10 bases between them. CDR3 residues: CATLRQNTGELFF. In DNA, the CDR3 is TGTGCCACTTTACGACAGAACACCGGGGAGCTGTTTTTT.

Of note for this clone: At the DNA level, this CDR3 is encoded by other sequences in the same sample as well. The V call is TRBV11-3, the J call TRBJ2-1, with 7 bases that match TRBD2. Looked up from germline, CDR1 is SGHNT and CDR2 is YENEEA. CDR3 size: 15 residues. V lost 3 bases, J lost 2 bases, and 4 bases stayed unmatched. The CDR3 coding sequence is TGTGCCAGCAGCTTGGGCGGGAGAACCTACAATGAGCAGTTCTTC. This sequence encodes CASSLGGRTYNEQFF. Looking up the rest from reference TRBV11-3 and TRBJ2-1 gives the full variable domain: EAGVVQSPRYKIIEKKQPVAFWCNPISGHNTLYWYLQNLGQGPELLIRYENEEAVDDSQLPKDRFSAERLKGVDSTLKIQPAELGDSAVYLCASSLGGRTYNEQFFGPGTRLTVL.

This clone was recorded a few times. The rearrangement links TRBV15 to TRBJ1-1, with TRBD1 identical over 10 bases. The trim removed 9 bases at V and 3 bases at J, leaving 4 bases unmatched. The CDR3 is 13 residues long. Germline V CDR1 and CDR2: LNHNV, YYDKDF (reference sequence). The CDR3 loop is CATTGGRYTEAFF. CDR3 bases: TGTGCCACGACAGGGGGCAGGTACACTGAAGCTTTCTTT.